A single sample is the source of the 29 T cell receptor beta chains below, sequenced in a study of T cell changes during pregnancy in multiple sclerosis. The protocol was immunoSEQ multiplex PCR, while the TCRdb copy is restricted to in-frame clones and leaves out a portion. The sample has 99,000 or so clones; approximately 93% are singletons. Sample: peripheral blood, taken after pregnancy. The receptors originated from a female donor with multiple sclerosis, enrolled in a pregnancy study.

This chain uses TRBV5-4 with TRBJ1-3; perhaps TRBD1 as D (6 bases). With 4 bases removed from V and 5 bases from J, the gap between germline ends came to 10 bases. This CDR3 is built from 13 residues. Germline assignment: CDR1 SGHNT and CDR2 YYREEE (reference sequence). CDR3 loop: CASSLTGRNTIYF. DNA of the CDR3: TGTGCCAGCAGCCTAACAGGGAGAAACACCATATATTTT.

CDR3 in amino acids: CASSPRDTAEAFF. CDR3 DNA sequence: TGTGCCAGCAGTCCCAGGGATACGGCTGAAGCTTTCTTT. V and J are TRBV6-6 and TRBJ1-1, with D possibly TRBD1 on 5 matching bases. Germline V lookup: CDR1 MNHNY, CDR2 SVGAGI (reference sequence). The germline V and J ends were trimmed by 5 bases and 6 bases, with 13 bases remaining between them. The CDR3 has 13 amino acids.

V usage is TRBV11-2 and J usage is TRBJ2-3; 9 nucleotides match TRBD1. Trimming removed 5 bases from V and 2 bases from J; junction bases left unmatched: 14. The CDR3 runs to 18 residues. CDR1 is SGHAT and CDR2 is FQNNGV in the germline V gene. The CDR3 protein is CASSDPGTGSFFTDTQYF. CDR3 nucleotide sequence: TGTGCCAGCAGCGATCCCGGGACAGGGAGCTTTTTCACAGATACGCAGTATTTT.

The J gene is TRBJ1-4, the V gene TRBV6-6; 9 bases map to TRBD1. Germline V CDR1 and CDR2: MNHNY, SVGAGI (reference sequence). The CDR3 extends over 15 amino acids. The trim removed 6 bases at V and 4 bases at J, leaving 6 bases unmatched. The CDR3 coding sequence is TGTGCCAGCAGACACGGGACAGGGTTTAATGAAAAACTGTTTTTT. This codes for CASRHGTGFNEKLFF.

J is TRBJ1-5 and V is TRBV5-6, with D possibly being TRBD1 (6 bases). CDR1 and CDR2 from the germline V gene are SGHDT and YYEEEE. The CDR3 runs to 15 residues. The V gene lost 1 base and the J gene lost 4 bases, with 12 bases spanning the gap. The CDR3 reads CASSLNRVRNQPQHF. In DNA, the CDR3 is TGTGCCAGCAGCTTGAACAGGGTGCGGAATCAGCCCCAGCATTTT. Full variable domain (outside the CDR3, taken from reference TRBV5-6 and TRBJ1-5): DAGVTQSPTHLIKTRGQQVTLRCSPKSGHDTVSWYQQALGQGPQFIFQYYEEEERQRGNFPDRFSGHQFPNYSSELNVNALLLGDSALYLCASSLNRVRNQPQHFGDGTRLSIL.

This CDR3 is CATSSYSPRDRVTQHF. CDR3 in DNA: TGTGCCACCAGCAGCTACTCCCCCCGGGACAGGGTGACCCAGCATTTT. V usage is TRBV15 and J usage is TRBJ1-5, with 9 bases aligning to TRBD1. The CDR3 extends over 16 amino acids. CDR1 is LNHNV, CDR2 YYDKDF, per germline (reference sequence). The trim removed 3 bases at V and 11 bases at J, leaving 14 bases unmatched.

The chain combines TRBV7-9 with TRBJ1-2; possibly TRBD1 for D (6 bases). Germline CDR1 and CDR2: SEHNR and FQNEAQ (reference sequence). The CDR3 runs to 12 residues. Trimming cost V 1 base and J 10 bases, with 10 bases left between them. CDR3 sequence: CASSLGQGFYTF. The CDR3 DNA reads TGTGCCAGCAGCTTAGGGCAGGGGTTCTACACCTTC.

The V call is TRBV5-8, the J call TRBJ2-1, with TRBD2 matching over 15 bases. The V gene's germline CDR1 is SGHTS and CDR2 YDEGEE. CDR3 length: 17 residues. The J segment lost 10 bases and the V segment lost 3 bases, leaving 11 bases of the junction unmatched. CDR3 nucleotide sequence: TGTGCCAGCAGCTCAGAGATGGGACTAGCGGGAGGAGGGGAGCAGTTCTTC. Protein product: CASSSEMGLAGGGEQFF.

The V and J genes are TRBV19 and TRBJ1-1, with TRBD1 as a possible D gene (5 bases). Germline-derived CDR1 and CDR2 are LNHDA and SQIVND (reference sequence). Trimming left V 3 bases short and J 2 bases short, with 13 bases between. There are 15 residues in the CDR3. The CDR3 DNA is TGTGCCAGTAGTATGGGGCGAGGTGGAAACACTGAAGCTTTCTTT. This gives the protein CASSMGRGGNTEAFF.

The CDR3 loop is CASSLVEGSYGYTF. The CDR3 DNA reads as TGTGCCAGCAGCCTCGTGGAGGGTAGCTATGGCTACACCTTC. The V and J genes are TRBV7-8 and TRBJ1-2; D gene unclear. The CDR3 is made up of 14 amino acids. Germline assignment: CDR1 SGHVS and CDR2 FQNEAQ. Trimming removed 5 bases from V and 4 bases from J, with 14 bases in between.

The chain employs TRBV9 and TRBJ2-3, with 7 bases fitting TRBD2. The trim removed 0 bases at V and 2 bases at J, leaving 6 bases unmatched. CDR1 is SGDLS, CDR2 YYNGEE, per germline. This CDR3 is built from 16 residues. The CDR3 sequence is CASSVERDVNTDTQYF. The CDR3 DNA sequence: TGTGCCAGCAGCGTAGAGCGGGACGTCAACACAGATACGCAGTATTTT.

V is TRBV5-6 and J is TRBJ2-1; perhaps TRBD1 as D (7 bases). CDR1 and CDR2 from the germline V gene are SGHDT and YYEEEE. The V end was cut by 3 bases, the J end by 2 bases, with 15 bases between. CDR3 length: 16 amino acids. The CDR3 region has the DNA TGTGCCAGCAGCTCGGGTGCAGGGGGGCCCTACAATGAGCAGTTCTTC. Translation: CASSSGAGGPYNEQFF. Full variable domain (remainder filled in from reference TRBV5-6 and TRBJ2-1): DAGVTQSPTHLIKTRGQQVTLRCSPKSGHDTVSWYQQALGQGPQFIFQYYEEEERQRGNFPDRFSGHQFPNYSSELNVNALLLGDSALYLCASSSGAGGPYNEQFFGPGTRLTVL.

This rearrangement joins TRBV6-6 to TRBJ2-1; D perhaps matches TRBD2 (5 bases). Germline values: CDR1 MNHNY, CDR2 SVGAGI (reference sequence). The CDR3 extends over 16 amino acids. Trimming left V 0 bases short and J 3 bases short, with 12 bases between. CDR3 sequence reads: CASSYSVQRSYNEQFF. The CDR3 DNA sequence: TGTGCCAGCAGTTACTCGGTCCAGCGGAGCTACAATGAGCAGTTCTTC.

CDR3 coding DNA: TGTGCCAGCAGCAAACAATACAGCTACGAGCAGTACTTC. Residues: CASSKQYSYEQYF. The rearrangement joins TRBV7-2 to TRBJ2-7; D unclear. Trimming stripped 5 bases from V and 3 bases from J, with 11 bases between. CDR1 and CDR2 from the germline V gene are SGHTA and FQGNSA. This CDR3 spans 13 amino acids.

CDR3 nucleotides: TGCGCCAGCAGCCAAGAAGAGTCGGGAGTAGCGGGAGTACAGACCCAGTACTTC. Translation: CASSQEESGVAGVQTQYF. The rearrangement joins TRBV4-3 to TRBJ2-5; TRBD2 matches at 9 bases. J gave up 6 bases and V 0 bases, and 14 bases lay outside the gene matches. The CDR3 spans 18 residues. CDR1 and CDR2 (germline): LGHNA, YSLEER.

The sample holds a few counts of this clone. CDR3 region: CASSFRAGGPRETQYF. For the CDR3, the DNA is TGTGCCAGCAGCTTCCGGGCGGGAGGGCCCCGGGAGACCCAGTACTTC. V gene TRBV7-6 combines with J gene TRBJ2-5, with TRBD2 matching 9 bases. CDR3 length: 16 amino acids. V was pared by 3 bases and J by 5 bases, with 10 bases of the junction left unmatched. CDR1 SGHVS and CDR2 FNYEAQ come from the germline V gene.

The CDR3 sequence is CASSSLAGVYGANVLTF. Here the CDR3 DNA reads TGTGCCAGCAGTTCCTTAGCGGGAGTGTACGGGGCCAACGTCCTGACTTTC. V usage is TRBV28 and J usage is TRBJ2-6, with 9 bases that match TRBD2. This CDR3 spans 17 amino acids. V gave up 4 bases and J gave up 4 bases; unmatched junction bases: 8. CDR1 is MDHEN, CDR2 SYDVKM, per germline.

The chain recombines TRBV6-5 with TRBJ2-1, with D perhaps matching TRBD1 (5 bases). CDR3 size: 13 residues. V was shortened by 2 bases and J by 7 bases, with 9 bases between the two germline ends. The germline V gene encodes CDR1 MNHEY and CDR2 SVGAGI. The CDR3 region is CASSYGATNEQFF. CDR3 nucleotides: TGTGCCAGCAGTTACGGGGCCACAAATGAGCAGTTCTTC.

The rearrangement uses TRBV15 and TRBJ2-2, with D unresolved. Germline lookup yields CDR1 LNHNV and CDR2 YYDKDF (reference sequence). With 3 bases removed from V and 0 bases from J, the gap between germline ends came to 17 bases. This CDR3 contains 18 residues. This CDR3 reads CATSSPWSEAANTGELFF. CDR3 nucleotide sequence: TGTGCCACCAGCAGCCCCTGGTCCGAGGCGGCGAACACCGGGGAGCTGTTTTTT. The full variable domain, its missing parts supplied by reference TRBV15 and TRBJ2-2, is DAMVIQNPRYQVTQFGKPVTLSCSQTLNHNVMYWYQQKSSQAPKLLFHYYDKDFNNEADTPDNFQSRRPNTSFCFLDIRSPGLGDTAMYLCATSSPWSEAANTGELFFGEGSRLTVL.

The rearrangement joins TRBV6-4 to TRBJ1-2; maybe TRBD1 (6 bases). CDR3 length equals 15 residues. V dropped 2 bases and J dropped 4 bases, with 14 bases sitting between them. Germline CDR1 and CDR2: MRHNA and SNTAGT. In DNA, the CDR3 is TGTGCCAGCAGTGACGGGGTCAGGGGTACCTATGGCTACACCTTC. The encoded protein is CASSDGVRGTYGYTF.

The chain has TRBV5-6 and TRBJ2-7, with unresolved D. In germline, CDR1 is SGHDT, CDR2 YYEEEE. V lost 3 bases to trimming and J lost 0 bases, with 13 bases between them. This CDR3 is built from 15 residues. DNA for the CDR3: TGTGCCAGCAGCTGGGTGGGCTCGAGCTCCTACGAGCAGTACTTC. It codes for CASSWVGSSSYEQYF.

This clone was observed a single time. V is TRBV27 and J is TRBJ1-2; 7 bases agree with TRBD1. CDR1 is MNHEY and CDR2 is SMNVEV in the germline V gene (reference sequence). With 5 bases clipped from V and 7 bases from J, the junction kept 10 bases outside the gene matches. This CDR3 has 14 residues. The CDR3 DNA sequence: TGTGCCAGCAGTGGGATGACAGGGAGTGGTGGCTACACCTTC. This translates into CASSGMTGSGGYTF.

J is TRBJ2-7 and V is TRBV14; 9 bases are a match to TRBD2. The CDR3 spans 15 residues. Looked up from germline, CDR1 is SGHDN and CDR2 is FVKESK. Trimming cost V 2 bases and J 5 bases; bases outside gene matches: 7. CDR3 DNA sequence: TGTGCCAGCAGCCAAATAGCGGGAGAGGTCGACGAGCAGTACTTC. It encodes CASSQIAGEVDEQYF. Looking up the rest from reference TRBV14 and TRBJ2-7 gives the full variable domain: EAGVTQFPSHSVIEKGQTVTLRCDPISGHDNLYWYRRVMGKEIKFLLHFVKESKQDESGMPNNRFLAERTGGTYSTLKVQPAELEDSGVYFCASSQIAGEVDEQYFGPGTRLTVT.

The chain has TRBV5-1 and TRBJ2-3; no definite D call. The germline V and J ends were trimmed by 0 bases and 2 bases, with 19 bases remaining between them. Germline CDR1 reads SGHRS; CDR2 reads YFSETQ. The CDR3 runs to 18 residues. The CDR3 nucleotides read TGCGCCAGCAGCTTGGACGTGGGCCCCCGAGCCCCCACAGATACGCAGTATTTT. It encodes CASSLDVGPRAPTDTQYF.

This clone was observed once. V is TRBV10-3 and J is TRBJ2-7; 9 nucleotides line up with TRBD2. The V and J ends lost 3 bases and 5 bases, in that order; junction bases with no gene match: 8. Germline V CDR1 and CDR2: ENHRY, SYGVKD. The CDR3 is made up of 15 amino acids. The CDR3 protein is CAISDGGRAVHEQYF. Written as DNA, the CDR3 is TGTGCCATCAGTGACGGCGGGAGGGCCGTCCACGAGCAGTACTTC.

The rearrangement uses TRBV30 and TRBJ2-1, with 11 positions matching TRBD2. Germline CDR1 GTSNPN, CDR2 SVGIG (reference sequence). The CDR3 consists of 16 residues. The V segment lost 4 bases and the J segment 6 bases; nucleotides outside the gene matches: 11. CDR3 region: CAWTTIASGGSNEQFF. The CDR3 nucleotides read TGTGCCTGGACGACGATTGCTAGCGGGGGGAGCAATGAGCAGTTCTTC.

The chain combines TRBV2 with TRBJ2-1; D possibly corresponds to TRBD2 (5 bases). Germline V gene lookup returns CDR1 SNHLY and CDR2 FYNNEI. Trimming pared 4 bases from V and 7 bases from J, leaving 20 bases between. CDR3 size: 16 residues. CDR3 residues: CASSGVSVLIRNEQFF. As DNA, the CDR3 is TGTGCCAGCAGTGGGGTTAGCGTCCTGATTCGGAATGAGCAGTTCTTC.

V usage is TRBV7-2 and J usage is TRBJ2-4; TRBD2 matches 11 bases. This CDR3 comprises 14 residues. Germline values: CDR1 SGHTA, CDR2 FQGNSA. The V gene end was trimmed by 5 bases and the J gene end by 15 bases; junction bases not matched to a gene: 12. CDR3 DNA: TGTGCCAGCAGCGGCGTGACTAGCGGGGAACAGCGGTACTTC. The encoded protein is CASSGVTSGEQRYF.

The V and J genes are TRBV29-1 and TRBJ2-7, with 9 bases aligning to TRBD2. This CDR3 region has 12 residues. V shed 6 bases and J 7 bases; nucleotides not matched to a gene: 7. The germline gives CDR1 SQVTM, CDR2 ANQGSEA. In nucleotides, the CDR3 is TGCAGCGTGTCTAGCGGGGCCCTTGAGCAGTACTTC. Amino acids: CSVSSGALEQYF.